The T cell receptor (beta chain) under discussion was sequenced for a study of cytomegalovirus exposure and HLA in healthy donors. The PCR used 60 Vbeta and 13 Jbeta primers. Sequenced by immunoSEQ multiplex PCR; TCRdb stores in-frame clones only, minus some. The table shows under 150,000 clones, with roughly 9% occurring only once. Among the donors, all were healthy bone marrow donors. This clone was seen a few times. Its specificity is unknown. Whole-study findings and limits: Rare TCR sequences dominated, though some public TCRs recurred in many donors. In a later analysis, a missense DCLRE1C variant was linked to TCR beta V- and J-gene trimming. CMV serostatus was the only recorded immune exposure for donors.

The CDR3 runs 18 residues. Germline values: CDR1 SGDLS, CDR2 YYNGEE. The V segment lost 0 bases and the J segment 0 bases; nucleotides outside the gene matches: 9. The receptor comes from a middle-aged woman in good health and CMV-seropositive. The V gene is TRBV9, the J gene TRBJ1-1; 9 nucleotides agree with TRBD1. The sample taken for sequencing was PBMCs. The CDR3 bases are TGTGCCAGCAGCGTAGGAATCAAGGACAGGGGACTGAACACTGAAGCTTTCTTT. Protein: CASSVGIKDRGLNTEAFF.